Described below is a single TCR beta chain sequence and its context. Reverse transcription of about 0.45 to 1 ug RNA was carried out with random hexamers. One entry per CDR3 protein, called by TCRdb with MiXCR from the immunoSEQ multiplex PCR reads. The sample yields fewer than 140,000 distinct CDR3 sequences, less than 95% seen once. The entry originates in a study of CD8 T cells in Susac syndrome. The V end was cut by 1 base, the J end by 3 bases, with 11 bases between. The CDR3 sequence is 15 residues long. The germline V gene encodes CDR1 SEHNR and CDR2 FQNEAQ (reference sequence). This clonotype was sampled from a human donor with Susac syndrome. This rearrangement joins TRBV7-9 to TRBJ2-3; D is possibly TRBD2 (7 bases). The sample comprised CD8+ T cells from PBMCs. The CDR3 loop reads CASSLGRGPTDTQYF. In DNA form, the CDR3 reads TGTGCCAGCAGCTTAGGGCGGGGGCCGACAGATACGCAGTATTTT.